Sequencing of this T cell receptor (beta chain) was carried out in a study of shared T cell receptors in the human thymus (dated by TCRdb to the early 2020s). Regarding the research as a whole: The study investigated the way shared, self-reactive T-cell receptor alpha chains are produced in the human thymus.

This clone was counted between two and nine times. The antigen it recognizes is unknown. It has no much larger one-base neighbor in the sample; base qualities were not kept. The method was the immunoSEQ multiplex PCR assay. Held by TCRdb, this immuneACCESS table contains in-frame sequences only and omits some clones. Under half of the omission traces to an unresolved V gene where checked; the cause of the rest is unknown. The sample yields about 610,000 clones; 85% to 90% were counted once. The ten top clones hold 0.0095% to 0.012% of the sample. The CDR3 goes from the cysteine to the phenylalanine over 17 residues. This entry keeps only the CDR3 DNA: 51 bases, framed from base 1. V lost 2 bases and J lost 4 bases, and the count of bases not matched to a germline gene is 7. The germline V gene gives CDR1 as LGHNA and CDR2 as YSLEER. The sample was also reused in another study, on human thymus T cells. In that second paper, the authors write: In Finland, the donors were immunologically healthy infants who were having open corrective cardiac surgery for congenital heart defects. The thymus tissue came from surgical resects taken out during corrective cardiac surgery. Biased V and J gene segment usage appeared to be present in both thymic and peripheral blood repertoires. According to the related research, thymic TCR repertoires were highly overlapping among unrelated individuals. The study characterized TCR alpha and beta repertoires from seven to nine infant thymus samples and a few related peripheral blood samples. The cohort included more than 5 male and two female infants, with donor ages spanning 7 to 244 days. Thymocytes were mechanically released from the tissue and were stored as pellets of roughly 9-33 million cells at -70 degrees C. A QIAsymphony instrument was used to extract genomic DNA from frozen cell pellets. TCRB and TCRAD loci were amplified from a standardized quantity of quality-controlled genomic DNA using the immunoSEQ multiplex PCR assay. The amplicons spanned the V(D)J region and were long enough to cover the CDR3 and allow V and J genes to be identified. The commercial immunoSEQ service was used to sequence amplicons on an Illumina platform. Corrections for primer bias and sequencing errors followed previously described methods, while TCRAD and TCRB definitions were based on the IMGT database. immunoSEQ Analyzer 3.0 and VDJTools were used for repertoire analysis, which covered basic statistics, V/J segment usage, diversity estimates, rarefaction and pairwise overlap. Diversity was estimated using the Chao1, ChaoE, Efron-Thisted, Shannon and inverse Simpson indices, and was also estimated on datasets down-sampled to the size of the smallest sample. Repertoire overlap was determined by strict matching of CDR3 nucleotide sequence, V gene and J gene, and Jaccard-based multidimensional scaling clustering was applied. On average, thymus samples yielded around 850,000 unique TCRB clonotypes, whereas blood samples yielded some 80,000.

The sequence is built from TRBV4-3 and TRBJ2-2; 10 middle bases align to TRBD1. This sequence originates from a boy younger than two with a congenital heart defect. Donor details come from another sample of the same person, matched by shared clones. The sample consisted of thymocytes. The CDR3 in this case is CASSQQTGQGGTGELFF. The nucleotide sequence reads as follows: TGCGCCAGCAGCCAACAGACAGGACAGGGGGGCACCGGGGAGCTGTTTTTT.